Listed here are 15 T cell receptor beta chains from one sample, sequenced in a study of blood T cells in healthy people across ages. Together with a sample-barcoded 5' primer, a J-beta primer mix was included in a second PCR lasting roughly 7 to 11 cycles. TCRdb used MiXCR to reprocess the 5' RACE reads, holding one entry per CDR3 protein. The table shows 1.5 million to 2 million distinct CDR3 sequences, with about 31% occurring only once. Sequenced sample: blood. Every receptor here comes from a woman in her 30s in good health.

The chain employs TRBV6-5 and TRBJ2-3, with 10 bases aligning to TRBD1. Germline assignment: CDR1 MNHEY and CDR2 SVGAGI. The V and J ends lost 6 bases and 5 bases, in that order; junction bases with no gene match: 5. This CDR3 comprises 14 residues. CDR3 nucleotides: TGTGCCAGCAGAGAGACAGGGGGCGTAGATACGCAGTATTTT. As protein: CASRETGGVDTQYF.

The genes are TRBV7-6 and TRBJ2-2; TRBD2 aligns across 14 bases. From germline, CDR1 is SGHVS and CDR2 FNYEAQ. The J segment lost 1 base and the V segment lost 1 base, leaving 2 bases of the junction unmatched. There are 18 residues in the CDR3. CDR3 nucleotides: TGTGCCAGCAGCTTAGAGGGACTAGCGGGGGAGAACACCGGGGAGCTGTTTTTT. It is translated as CASSLEGLAGENTGELFF.

This clonotype came up a few times. The J gene is TRBJ2-5, the V gene TRBV5-5; D unclear. With 2 bases removed from V and 1 base from J, the gap between germline ends came to 12 bases. Germline loops: CDR1 SGHKS, CDR2 YYEKEE (reference sequence). This CDR3 spans 15 amino acids. The CDR3 nucleotides are TGTGCCAGCAGCTTCGATGGCCGATTCCAAGAGACCCAGTACTTC. It encodes CASSFDGRFQETQYF.

The V gene is TRBV7-8, the J gene TRBJ1-5; 8 bases align to TRBD1. The CDR3 length is 16 residues. V lost 1 base and J lost 3; bases outside the gene matches: 5. CDR1 and CDR2 from the germline V gene are SGHVS and FQNEAQ. DNA of the CDR3: TGTGCCAGCAGCTTAGGGTCAGGGGGCAACAATCAGCCCCAGCATTTT. Amino acid sequence: CASSLGSGGNNQPQHF.

This clonotype occurred a few times. The J gene is TRBJ2-7, the V gene TRBV29-1; TRBD1 or TRBD2 may be the D gene (6 bases each). V was clipped by 4 bases and J by 0 bases, with 13 bases between them. CDR1 SQVTM and CDR2 ANQGSEA come from the germline V gene. The CDR3 has 14 residues. The CDR3, as DNA: TGCAGCGTTGTTAGGAGGGGGAGCTCCTACGAGCAGTACTTC. Protein: CSVVRRGSSYEQYF.

There are a few counts of this clonotype. The chain joins TRBV6-1 to TRBJ2-1; no firm D call. Trimming shortened V by 2 bases and J by 7 bases, and 15 bases separated the two germline ends. The CDR3 is 15 amino acids. Looked up from germline, CDR1 is MNHNS and CDR2 is SASEGT. The CDR3 loop is CASSEPSQAQNEQFF. The CDR3 DNA sequence: TGTGCCAGCAGTGAACCGTCGCAGGCACAGAATGAGCAGTTCTTC.

The J gene is TRBJ2-4, the V gene TRBV27; weak D call: TRBD2 (5 bases). The end of the DNA is better explained by TRBJ2-7, so the J call may be wrong. Germline V gene sequence: CDR1 MNHEY, CDR2 SMNVEV (reference sequence). This CDR3 is built from 12 residues. CDR3 loop: CASSPNGNEQYF. DNA for the CDR3: TGTGCCAGCAGCCCCAACGGGAACGAGCAGTACTTC.

In its sample, this clonotype was seen once. A much more abundant neighbour one base away suggests this may be a read error. V gene TRBV7-2 combines with J gene TRBJ2-5; TRBD1 matches 8 bases. Germline CDR1 SGHTA, CDR2 FQGNSA. This CDR3 is 14 amino acids long. V lost 5 bases, J lost 3 bases, and 5 bases stayed unmatched. For the CDR3, the DNA is TGTGCCAGCAGCCACGACAGGGGTAAAGAGACCCAGTACTTC. Residues: CASSHDRGKETQYF.

A word on this clonotype: A much larger clone sits a single nucleotide away, making a read error possible. The CDR3 DNA reads TGTACCAGCAGCTTACCGGACAGGGGACCCGCTAACTATGGCTACACCTTC. It encodes CTSSLPDRGPANYGYTF. The rearrangement uses TRBV7-9 and TRBJ1-2, with TRBD1 matching 9 bases. CDR3 length: 17 residues. The germline V gene encodes CDR1 SEHNR and CDR2 FQNEAQ (reference sequence).

This chain joins TRBV6-1 and TRBJ1-2, with TRBD1 as a possible D gene (5 bases). Germline CDR1 and CDR2: MNHNS and SASEGT. V lost 3 bases and J lost 8, with 16 bases in between. The CDR3 runs 14 residues. CDR3 nucleotides: TGTGCCAGCAGTGAGACGGCCGGGGGAATAGGCTACACCTTC. It specifies CASSETAGGIGYTF.

This clonotype was recorded a few times. The genes are TRBV18 and TRBJ1-2; D is unresolved. V lost 4 bases and J lost 0, with 6 bases in between. Germline assignment: CDR1 KGHSH and CDR2 LQKENI. The CDR3 runs to 13 residues. The CDR3 loop reads CASSRVANYGYTF. The CDR3 DNA is TGTGCCAGCTCACGAGTCGCTAACTATGGCTACACCTTC.

This clonotype has just a few counts. This chain connects TRBV6-1 to TRBJ2-7; 9 bases are a match to TRBD2. The CDR3 is 13 amino acids. J was trimmed by 5 bases and V by 7 bases; bases with no gene match: 6. The V gene's germline CDR1 is MNHNS and CDR2 SASEGT. The CDR3 is CASTRGGTNEQYF. The CDR3 nucleotides are TGTGCCAGCACGCGGGGGGGGACGAACGAGCAGTACTTC.

V usage is TRBV5-1 and J usage is TRBJ1-2, with D unresolved. The CDR3 contains 17 residues. From germline, CDR1 is SGHRS and CDR2 YFSETQ. Trimming removed 0 bases from V and 3 bases from J, with 18 bases in between. The CDR3 spells CASSLEPHRGFDYGYTF. In DNA, the CDR3 is TGCGCCAGCAGCTTGGAACCACATCGAGGGTTTGACTATGGCTACACCTTC.

This clonotype was counted at least ten times. The chain has TRBV5-1 and TRBJ1-1, with D uncertain. V shed 4 bases and J shed 0 bases, with 10 bases lying between them. This CDR3 contains 14 residues. The germline V gene has CDR1 SGHRS and CDR2 YFSETQ. The CDR3 sequence: CASSLGHMNTEAFF. CDR3 coding DNA: TGCGCCAGCAGCCTAGGGCATATGAACACTGAAGCTTTCTTT. The variable domain in full, completed from reference TRBV5-1 and TRBJ1-1, reads KAGVTQTPRYLIKTRGQQVTLSCSPISGHRSVSWYQQTPGQGLQFLFEYFSETQRNKGNFPGRFSGRQFSNSRSEMNVSTLELGDSALYLCASSLGHMNTEAFFGQGTRLTVV.

V is TRBV5-5 and J is TRBJ2-7; 7 bases fit TRBD2. This CDR3 region has 14 residues. Unmatched junction bases numbered 6, after V lost 3 bases and J lost 3 bases. CDR1 is SGHKS, CDR2 YYEKEE, per germline (reference sequence). DNA for the CDR3: TGTGCCAGCAGCTATGTGGGGGAGGGCTACGAGCAGTACTTC. It translates to CASSYVGEGYEQYF.